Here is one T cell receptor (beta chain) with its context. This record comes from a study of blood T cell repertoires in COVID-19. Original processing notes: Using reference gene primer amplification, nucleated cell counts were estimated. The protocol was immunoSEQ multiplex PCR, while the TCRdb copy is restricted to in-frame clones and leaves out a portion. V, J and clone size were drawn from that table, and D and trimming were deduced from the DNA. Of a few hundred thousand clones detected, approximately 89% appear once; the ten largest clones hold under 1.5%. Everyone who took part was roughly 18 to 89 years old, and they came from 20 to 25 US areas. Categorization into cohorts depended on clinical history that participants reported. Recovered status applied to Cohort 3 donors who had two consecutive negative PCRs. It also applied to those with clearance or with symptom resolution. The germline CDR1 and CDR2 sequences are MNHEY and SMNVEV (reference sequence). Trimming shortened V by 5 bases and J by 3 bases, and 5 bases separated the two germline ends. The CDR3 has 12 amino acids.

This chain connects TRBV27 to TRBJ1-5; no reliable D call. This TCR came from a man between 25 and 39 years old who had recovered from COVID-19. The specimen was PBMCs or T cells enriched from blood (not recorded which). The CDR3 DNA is TGTGCCAGCAGTCAGATCAATCAGCCCCAGCATTTT. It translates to CASSQINQPQHF.